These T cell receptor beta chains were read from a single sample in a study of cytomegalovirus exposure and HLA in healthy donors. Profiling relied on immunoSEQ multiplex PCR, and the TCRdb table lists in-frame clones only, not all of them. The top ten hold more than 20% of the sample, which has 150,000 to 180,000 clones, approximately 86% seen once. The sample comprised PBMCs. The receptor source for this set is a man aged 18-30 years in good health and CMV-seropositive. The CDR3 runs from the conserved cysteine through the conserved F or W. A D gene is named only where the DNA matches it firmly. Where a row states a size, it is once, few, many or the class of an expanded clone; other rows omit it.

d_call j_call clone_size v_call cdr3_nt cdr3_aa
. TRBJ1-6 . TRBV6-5 TGTGCCAGCAGTTATGGGGGGAAAGGATATAATTCACCCCTCCACTTT CASSYGGKGYNSPLHF
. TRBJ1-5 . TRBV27 TGTGCCAGCAACCTTCTCCCGCCAGAAGCGTATAGCAATCAGCCCCAGCATTTT CASNLLPPEAYSNQPQHF
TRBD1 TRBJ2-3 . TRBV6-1 TGTGCCAGCAGTGACAGGGGGCGAGTTGCAGATACGCAGTATTTT CASSDRGRVADTQYF
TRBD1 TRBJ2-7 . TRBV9 TGTGCCAGCAGCCCCGGGACAGGCTGGGAGCAGTACTTC CASSPGTGWEQYF
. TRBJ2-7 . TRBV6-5 TGTGCCAGCAGTTACAGACATAACTACGAGCAGTACTTC CASSYRHNYEQYF
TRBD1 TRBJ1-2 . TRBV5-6 TGTGCCAGCAGCCCGCAAGGACAGGGGGTGATCTCTAACTATGGCTACACCTTC CASSPQGQGVISNYGYTF
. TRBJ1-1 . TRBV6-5 TGTGCCAGCAGGCTCCAGGTGAACACTGAAGCTTTCTTT CASRLQVNTEAFF
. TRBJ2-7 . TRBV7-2 TGTGCCAGCAGGAGCGGTAGGGGGGGCGAGCAGTACTTC CASRSGRGGEQYF
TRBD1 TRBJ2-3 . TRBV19 TGTGCCAGTAGTACGCTGACAGGGGGCGGAAAACGGGATACGCAGTATTTT CASSTLTGGGKRDTQYF
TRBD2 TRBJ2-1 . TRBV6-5 TGTGCCAGCAGTTACCAGCGGGAGTTAACCTACAATGAGCAGTTCTTC CASSYQRELTYNEQFF
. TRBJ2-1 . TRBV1 TGCACCAGCAGCTCCCCGGAGTGGGAGAGCTCCTACAATGAGCAGTTCTTC CTSSSPEWESSYNEQFF
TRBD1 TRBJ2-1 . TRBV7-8 TGTGCCAGCAGCTCCAAACGGGACAGCTCCTACAATGAGCAGTTCTTC CASSSKRDSSYNEQFF
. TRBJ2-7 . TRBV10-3 TGTGCCCCCAAGGGGGTTGGGGCCTACGAGCAGTACTTC CAPKGVGAYEQYF
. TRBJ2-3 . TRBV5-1 TGCGCCAGCAAACGGGGTGCTTCCACAGATACGCAGTATTTT CASKRGASTDTQYF
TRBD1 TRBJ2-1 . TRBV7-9 TGTGCCAGCAGTCTAGGGGGGACAGGGAACAATGAGCAGTTCTTC CASSLGGTGNNEQFF
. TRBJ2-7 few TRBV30 TGTGCCTGGAGTTACGGGGAATACGAGCAGTACTTC CAWSYGEYEQYF
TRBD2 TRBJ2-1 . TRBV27 TGTGCCAGCAGTTTATCCGGGGGGGCCATCGGGGATCAGCAGTTCTTC CASSLSGGAIGDQQFF
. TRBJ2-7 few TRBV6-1 TGTGCCAGCAGTGCTCGCAGGGAAAACGAGCAGTACTTC CASSARRENEQYF
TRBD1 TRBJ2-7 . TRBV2 TGTGCCAGCAAACAATCGGGACAGGGCGCCCACGAGCAGTACTTC CASKQSGQGAHEQYF
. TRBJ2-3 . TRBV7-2 TGTGCCAGCAGCTTCCGGGTCCCGGGGGGCACAGATACGCAGTATTTT CASSFRVPGGTDTQYF
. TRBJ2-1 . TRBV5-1 TGCGCCAGCAGCCCCCCCGGCGGGACCGCCGATGAGCAGTTCTTC CASSPPGGTADEQFF
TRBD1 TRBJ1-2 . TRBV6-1 TGCGGGACAGGGGGAAGGATGCACTATGGCTACACCTTC CGTGGRMHYGYTF
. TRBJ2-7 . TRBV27 TGTGCCAGCAGCTACAGGGACTCCTACGAGCAGTACTTC CASSYRDSYEQYF
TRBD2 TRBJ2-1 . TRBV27 TGTGCCAGCGCCCTTGGGGGGGGAATTGATGAGCAGTTCTTC CASALGGGIDEQFF
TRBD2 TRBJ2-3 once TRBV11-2 TGTGCCAGCAGCAAGTTAGCGGGGCCCCAGGTTACGCAGTATTTT CASSKLAGPQVTQYF
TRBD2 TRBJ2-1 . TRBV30 TGTGCCTGGAGTGGGACTAGCGTATATGAGCAGTTCTTC CAWSGTSVYEQFF
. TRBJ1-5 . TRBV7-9 TGTGCCAGCAGCCCGGGAAATCAGCCCCAGCATTTT CASSPGNQPQHF
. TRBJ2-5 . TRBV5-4 TGTGCCAGCAGGCCCACAGGGTCGGAGACCCAGTACTTC CASRPTGSETQYF
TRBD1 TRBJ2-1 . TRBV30 TGTGCCTGGAGTGCAGGGACAGGGGGTTACAATGAGCAGTTCTTC CAWSAGTGGYNEQFF
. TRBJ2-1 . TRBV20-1 TGCAGTGCTAGAGATTATGATGAGCAGTTCTTC CSARDYDEQFF
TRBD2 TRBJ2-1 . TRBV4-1 TGCGCCACCGGGACTAGCGGGGGGGCCGTCTACAATGAGCAGTTCTTC CATGTSGGAVYNEQFF
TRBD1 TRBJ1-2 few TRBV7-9 TGTGCCAGCAGCCACACAGGGGGGGGTGGCTACACCTTC CASSHTGGGGYTF
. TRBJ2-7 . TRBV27 TGTGCCAGCAGTCAGACAGACTCCTACGAGCAGTACTTC CASSQTDSYEQYF
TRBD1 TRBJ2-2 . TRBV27 TGTGCCAGCAGCCACGGGACAGCGAACACCGGGGAGCTGTTTTTT CASSHGTANTGELFF
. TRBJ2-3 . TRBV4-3 TGCGCCAGCAGACCCGGGACTGGGGTCACAGATACGCAGTATTTT CASRPGTGVTDTQYF
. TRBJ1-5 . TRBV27 TGTGCCAGCAGTTTATCCGGGTACGGCAATCAGCCCCAGCATTTT CASSLSGYGNQPQHF
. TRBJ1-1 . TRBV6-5 TGTGCCAGCAGTTACATGGGCGTAAACACTGAAGCTTTCTTT CASSYMGVNTEAFF
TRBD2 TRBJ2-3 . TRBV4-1 TGCGCCAGCAGCCAAGCCACAGCGGGGGTCGCAGATACGCAGTATTTT CASSQATAGVADTQYF
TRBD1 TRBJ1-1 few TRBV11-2 TGTGCCAGCAGCCGACAGGGGTTACGGAACACTGAAGCTTTCTTT CASSRQGLRNTEAFF
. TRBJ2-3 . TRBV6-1 TGTGCCAGCAGTGATTCAAGTAGAGATACGCAGTATTTT CASSDSSRDTQYF
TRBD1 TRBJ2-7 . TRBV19 TGTGCCAGTAGTCTTGGACAGGGGTATCCCTCCGAGCAGTACTTC CASSLGQGYPSEQYF
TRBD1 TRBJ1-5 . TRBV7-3 TGTGCCAGCAGCCGTACAGGGGGCGATCAGCCCCAGCATTTT CASSRTGGDQPQHF
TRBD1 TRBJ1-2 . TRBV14 TGTGCCAGCAGCCAAGAAAGGGGACAGAACTATGGCTACACCTTC CASSQERGQNYGYTF
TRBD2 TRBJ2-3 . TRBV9 TGTGCCAGCAGCGACTTAGCGGGGGGCCTCACAGATACGCAGTATTTT CASSDLAGGLTDTQYF
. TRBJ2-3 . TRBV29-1 TGCAGCGTCGAGCTCCCAGATACGCAGTATTTT CSVELPDTQYF
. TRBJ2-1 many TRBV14 TGTGCCAGCAGCCAAGATCCAGGCGACTCCTACAATGAGCAGTTCTTC CASSQDPGDSYNEQFF
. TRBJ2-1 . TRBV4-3 TGCGCCAGCAGCCAAGGCCGGTGGGGGGTTTGGAATGAGCAGTTCTTC CASSQGRWGVWNEQFF
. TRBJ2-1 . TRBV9 TGTGCCAGCAGCGTAGCCCCCACAGGGATGGGGAATGAGCAGTTCTTC CASSVAPTGMGNEQFF
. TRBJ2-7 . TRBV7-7 TGTGCCAGCAGCTTAGACAGGGACACCAACTACGAGCAGTACTTC CASSLDRDTNYEQYF
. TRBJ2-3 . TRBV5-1 TGCGCCACCTCCCCCATGGCGGGGAGAGATACGCAGTATTTT CATSPMAGRDTQYF
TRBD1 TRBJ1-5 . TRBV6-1 TGTGCCAGCATCCCGGGACAGGGGAGCAATCAGCCCCAGCATTTT CASIPGQGSNQPQHF
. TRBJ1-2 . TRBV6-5 TGTGCCAGCAGTTACTCGCAGGGTGCTGGCTACACCTTC CASSYSQGAGYTF
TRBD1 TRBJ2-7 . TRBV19 TGTGCCAGTAGTATTCCCGGACAGGGGGCGGGAGAGCAGTACTTC CASSIPGQGAGEQYF
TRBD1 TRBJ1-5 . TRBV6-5 TGTGCCAGCAGAGACAGGGCCGGGGGCAATCAGCCCCAGCATTTT CASRDRAGGNQPQHF
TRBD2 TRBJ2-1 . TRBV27 TGTGCCAGCGGAGGGACTAGCGGTCTTGCCCCAAATGAGCAGTTCTTC CASGGTSGLAPNEQFF
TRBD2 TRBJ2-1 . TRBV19 TGTGCCAGTACCAACCGGGCGGGAGCGGGCAATGAGCAGTTCTTC CASTNRAGAGNEQFF